The clone carrying this TCR beta chain was observed at least ten times. This specimen belongs to a study of low-dose radiotherapy and immunotherapy resistance in tumors. Study context: On an every-two-weeks schedule, patients received intravenous nivolumab 240 mg, along with ipilimumab 1 mg/kg every six weeks. Patients took aspirin (300 mg orally, daily) for four cycles beginning at cycle 1 day 1.

cDNA synthesis used a TRAV/TRBV-specific primer set for both chains. TCRs underwent roughly 19 PCR cycles of amplification with a constant-region primer and V-primer adapter. TCRdb re-called the reads through MiXCR, storing one row per CDR3 protein. The table lists tens of thousands of distinct CDR3 sequences, over 15% of them singletons. The time point: before trial treatment. The CDR3 has 15 residues. The V and J ends lost 2 bases and 2 bases respectively, with 10 bases between them. Germline CDR1 and CDR2: SGHVS and FQNEAQ. V usage is TRBV7-8 and J usage is TRBJ2-4, with D unclear. The sample in question was PBMCs, obtained before treatment. This sequence originates from a male donor with prostate cancer. Here the CDR3 reads CASSLSDSSKNIQYF. DNA for the CDR3: TGTGCCAGCAGCTTATCCGATAGCTCCAAAAACATTCAGTACTTC.